This T cell receptor (beta chain) came from a study of tumor-infiltrating lymphocytes in primary liver carcinoma (dated by TCRdb to the late 2010s). Study-level background: Between November 2015 and March 2016, roughly five patients in China with histopathologically diagnosed primary liver carcinoma had their tumors surgically resected. Of the five patients, three men and two women aged 30 to 69 years, four had hepatocellular carcinoma and one had combined HCC and intrahepatic cholangiocarcinoma. A total of approximately 35 specimens from 5 patients underwent TCRbeta repertoire sequencing, comprising 25 tumor regions, 5 adjacent noncancerous liver tissues and 5 peripheral blood samples. The study combined TCRbeta repertoire sequencing, expression microarrays and whole-exome sequencing across five regions of each liver tumor, with adjacent normal tissue and blood. Samples yielded roughly 3.65 to 7.5 million productive TCRbeta reads; read depth did not differ significantly between tissue types. Tumors of the five patients were stage T1-T3 N0M0 with maximum diameters of 4.2 to 10 cm. Repertoires from technical replicates were highly reproducible, with mean shared-clone rates around 0.89 and correlation coefficients above 0.98.

TCRbeta-specific cDNA was reverse-transcribed from roughly 500 ng total RNA using a constant-region primer and ProtoScript II reverse transcriptase. TCRbeta libraries were built with three nested multiplex PCR rounds, a slightly modified ARM-PCR procedure. A final 25-cycle PCR with Deep VentR polymerase added sample barcodes and Illumina adapters. Amplicons of 200-500 bp were gel-purified with a QIAquick gel extraction kit before sequencing. An Illumina HiSeq 2500 was used to sequence the TCRbeta amplicons, generating 250-bp paired-end reads. The original methods were these. To recover full CDR3 sequences, reads were quality-trimmed using Trimmomatic v0.33 and paired reads were then merged using FLASH v1.2.11. MiGEC v1.2.1b assigned V, D and J germline segments to the rearranged TCRbeta sequences. Clonotype statistics, along with Shannon-Wiener diversity indices, were calculated using VDJtools v1.0.0. To cut down on sampling bias, every analysis after diversity analysis relied on just the 250 most abundant clonotypes from each sample. Using fastp at Q25 and MiXCR, TCRdb reprocessed the public reads and kept productive beta chains. Every entry covers one CDR3 protein and lists the most common genes and DNA from its rows. These V and J calls derive from TCRdb rather than the authors' analysis. A total of fewer than 350,000 distinct CDR3 sequences appear in this sample, 65% of them only once. The ten largest clones take up approximately 9% of the sample.

TRIzol reagent was used to extract blood RNA from unsorted whole blood, while the DNeasy Blood & Tissue kit provided the germline DNA. Patients had chronic HBV infection and were treatment-naive at sampling. Approximately 3.8 milliliters of peripheral blood were collected into K2EDTA tubes before surgery. What the study reported, not specific to this receptor: With just five patients in the study, the authors point out that the findings should be validated in a larger study. Compared with blood, tumors had a significantly larger share of the repertoire taken up by the top 250 clones (p = 0.039). Because only the TCR beta chain was sequenced and unpaired alpha chains were not captured, true repertoire diversity is likely underestimated. Because the samples were bulk and unsorted, CD4+ and CD8+ T cell repertoires could not be compared. Pairs of tumor regions showed greater repertoire overlap (mean about 35%) than tumor-adjacent pairs (17%) or tumor-blood pairs (roughly 14%), which is consistent with antigen-driven expansion.

On this clonotype itself: Its recognized antigen is unknown. A clone one base away is much larger, so this may be a read error.

Sequenced input: peripheral blood. The source is a man between 40 and 49 years old with primary liver carcinoma and hepatitis B virus infection.

The bases are TGTGCCATCAGCCCGGTTAGCACCGGGGAGCTGTTTTTT. It translates to CAISPVSTGELFF. This receptor chain uses TRBV11-1 and TRBJ2-2, with the D segment identity uncertain. The CDR3 spans 13 residues, from the cysteine through the phenylalanine. Of the read, only the CDR3 DNA is kept; its 39 bases are in frame from base 1. The CDR1 and CDR2 encoded by the germline V gene (reference sequence) are SGHAT and FQDESV.